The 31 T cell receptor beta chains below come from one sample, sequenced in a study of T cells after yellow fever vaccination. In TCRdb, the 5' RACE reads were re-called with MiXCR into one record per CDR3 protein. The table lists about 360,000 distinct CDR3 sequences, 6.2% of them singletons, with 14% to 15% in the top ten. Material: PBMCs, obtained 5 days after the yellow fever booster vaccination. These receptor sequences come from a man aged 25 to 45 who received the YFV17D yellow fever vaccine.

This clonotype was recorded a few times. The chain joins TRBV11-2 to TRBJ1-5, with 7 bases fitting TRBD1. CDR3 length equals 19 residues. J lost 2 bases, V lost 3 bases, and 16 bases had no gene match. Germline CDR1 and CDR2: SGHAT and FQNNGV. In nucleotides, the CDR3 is TGTGCCAGCAGCTTCCTCAGGACAGGCCCCACGACGGGCAATCAGCCCCAGCATTTT. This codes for CASSFLRTGPTTGNQPQHF.

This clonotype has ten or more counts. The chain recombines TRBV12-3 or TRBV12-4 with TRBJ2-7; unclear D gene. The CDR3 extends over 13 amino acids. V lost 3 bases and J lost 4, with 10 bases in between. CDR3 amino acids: CASSFPPSYEQYF. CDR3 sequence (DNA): TGTGCCAGCAGTTTCCCACCGAGTTACGAGCAGTACTTC.

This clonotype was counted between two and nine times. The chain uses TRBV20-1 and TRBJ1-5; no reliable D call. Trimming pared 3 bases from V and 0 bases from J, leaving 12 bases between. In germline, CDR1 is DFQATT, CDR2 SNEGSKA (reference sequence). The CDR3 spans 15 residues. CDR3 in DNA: TGCAGTGCTAGTGGCGAGGCGGTTAGCAATCAGCCCCAGCATTTT. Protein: CSASGEAVSNQPQHF.

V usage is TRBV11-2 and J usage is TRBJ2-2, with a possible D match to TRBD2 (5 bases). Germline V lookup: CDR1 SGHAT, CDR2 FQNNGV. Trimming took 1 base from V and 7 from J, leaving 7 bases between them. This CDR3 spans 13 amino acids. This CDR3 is CASSLGRGGELFF. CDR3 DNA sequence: TGTGCCAGCAGCTTAGGACGGGGCGGGGAGCTGTTTTTT.

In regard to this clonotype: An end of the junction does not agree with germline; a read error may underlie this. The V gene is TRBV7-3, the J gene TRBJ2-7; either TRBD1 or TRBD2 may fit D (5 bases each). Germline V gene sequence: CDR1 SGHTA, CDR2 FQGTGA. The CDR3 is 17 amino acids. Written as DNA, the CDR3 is TGTGCCTGCAGCTTGGGGCCCAGCAGGGACCCCACCTACGAGCAGTACTTC. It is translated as CACSLGPSRDPTYEQYF.

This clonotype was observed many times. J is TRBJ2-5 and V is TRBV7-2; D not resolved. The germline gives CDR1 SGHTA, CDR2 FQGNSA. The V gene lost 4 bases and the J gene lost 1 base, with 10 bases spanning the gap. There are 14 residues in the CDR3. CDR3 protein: CASSSPITQETQYF. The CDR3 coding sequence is TGTGCCAGCAGCTCCCCAATTACCCAAGAGACCCAGTACTTC. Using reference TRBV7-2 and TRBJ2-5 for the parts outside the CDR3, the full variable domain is GAGVSQSPSNKVTEKGKDVELRCDPISGHTALYWYRQSLGQGLEFLIYFQGNSAPDKSGLPSDRFSAERTGGSVSTLTIQRTQQEDSAVYLCASSSPITQETQYFGPGTRLLVL.

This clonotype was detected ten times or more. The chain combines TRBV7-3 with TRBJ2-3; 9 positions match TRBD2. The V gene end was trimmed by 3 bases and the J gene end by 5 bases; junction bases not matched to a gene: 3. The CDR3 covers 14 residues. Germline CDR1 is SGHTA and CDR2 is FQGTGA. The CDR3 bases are TGTGCCAGCAGCTTCGCGGGAGGGAGAGATACGCAGTATTTT. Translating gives CASSFAGGRDTQYF. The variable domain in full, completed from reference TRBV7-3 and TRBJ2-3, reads GAGVSQTPSNKVTEKGKYVELRCDPISGHTALYWYRQSLGQGPEFLIYFQGTGAADDSGLPNDRFFAVRPEGSVSTLKIQRTERGDSAVYLCASSFAGGRDTQYFGPGTRLTVL.

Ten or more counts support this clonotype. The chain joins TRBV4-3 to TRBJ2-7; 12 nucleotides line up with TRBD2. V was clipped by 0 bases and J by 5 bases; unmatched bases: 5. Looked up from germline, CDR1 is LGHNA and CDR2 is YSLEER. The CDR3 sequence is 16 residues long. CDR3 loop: CASSQEPTSGSHEQYF. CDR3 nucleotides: TGCGCCAGCAGCCAAGAACCGACTAGCGGGAGCCACGAGCAGTACTTC.

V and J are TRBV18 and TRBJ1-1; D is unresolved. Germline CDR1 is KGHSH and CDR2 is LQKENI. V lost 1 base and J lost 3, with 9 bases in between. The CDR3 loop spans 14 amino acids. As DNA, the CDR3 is TGTGCCAGCTCACCACAGGGTATAGACACTGAAGCTTTCTTT. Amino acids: CASSPQGIDTEAFF.

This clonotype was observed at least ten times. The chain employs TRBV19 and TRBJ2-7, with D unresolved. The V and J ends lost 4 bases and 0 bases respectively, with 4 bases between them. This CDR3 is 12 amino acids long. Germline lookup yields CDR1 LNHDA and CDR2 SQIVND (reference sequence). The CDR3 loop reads CASSSASYEQYF. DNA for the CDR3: TGTGCCAGTAGTAGTGCCTCCTACGAGCAGTACTTC.

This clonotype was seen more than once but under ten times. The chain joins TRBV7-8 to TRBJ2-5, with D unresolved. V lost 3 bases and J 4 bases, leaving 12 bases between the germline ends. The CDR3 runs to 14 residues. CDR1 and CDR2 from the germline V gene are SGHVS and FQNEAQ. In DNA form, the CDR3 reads TGTGCCAGCAGCTTTAATCGGATGGCAGAGACCCAGTACTTC. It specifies CASSFNRMAETQYF.

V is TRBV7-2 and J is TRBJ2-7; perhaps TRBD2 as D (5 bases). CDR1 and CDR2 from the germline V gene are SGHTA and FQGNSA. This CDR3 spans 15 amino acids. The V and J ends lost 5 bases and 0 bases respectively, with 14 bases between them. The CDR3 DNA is TGTGCCAGCAGCCCAACCGGGAAAAGCTCCTACGAGCAGTACTTC. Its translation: CASSPTGKSSYEQYF.

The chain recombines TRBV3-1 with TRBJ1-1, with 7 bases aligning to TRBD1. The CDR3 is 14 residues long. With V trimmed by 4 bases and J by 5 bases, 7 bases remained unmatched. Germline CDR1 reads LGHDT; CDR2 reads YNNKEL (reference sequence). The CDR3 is CASSRMTGKTEAFF. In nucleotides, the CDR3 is TGTGCCAGCAGCCGAATGACAGGGAAAACTGAAGCTTTCTTT.

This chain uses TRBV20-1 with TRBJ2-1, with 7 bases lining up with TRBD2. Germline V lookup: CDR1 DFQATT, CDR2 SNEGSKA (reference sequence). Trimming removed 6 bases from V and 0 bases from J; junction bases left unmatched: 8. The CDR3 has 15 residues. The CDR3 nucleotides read TGCAGTGCCGAGGGAGGGCAGTTCTCCTACAATGAGCAGTTCTTC. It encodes CSAEGGQFSYNEQFF.

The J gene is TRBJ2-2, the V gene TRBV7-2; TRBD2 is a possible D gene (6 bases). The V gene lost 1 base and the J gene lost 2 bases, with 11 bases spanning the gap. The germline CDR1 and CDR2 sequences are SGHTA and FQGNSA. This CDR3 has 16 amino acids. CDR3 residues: CASSLVVAANTGELFF. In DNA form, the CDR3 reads TGTGCCAGCAGCTTAGTGGTAGCGGCAAACACCGGGGAGCTGTTTTTT.

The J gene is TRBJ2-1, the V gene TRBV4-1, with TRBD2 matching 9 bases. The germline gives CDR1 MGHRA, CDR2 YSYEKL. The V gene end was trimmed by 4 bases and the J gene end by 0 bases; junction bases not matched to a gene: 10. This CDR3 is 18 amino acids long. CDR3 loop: CASSRTSGPQSSYNEQFF. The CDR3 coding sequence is TGCGCCAGCAGCCGCACTAGCGGGCCACAAAGCTCCTACAATGAGCAGTTCTTC.

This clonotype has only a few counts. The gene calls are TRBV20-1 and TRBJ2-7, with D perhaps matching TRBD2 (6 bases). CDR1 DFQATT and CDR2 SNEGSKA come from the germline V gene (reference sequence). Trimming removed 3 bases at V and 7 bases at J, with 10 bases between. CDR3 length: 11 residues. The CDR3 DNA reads TGCAGTGCTAGCGGGACTCGGGAGCAGTACTTC. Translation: CSASGTREQYF.

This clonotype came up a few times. The CDR3 bases are TGTGCCAGCAGTGCCACCGGGGCGTACAATGAGCAGTTCTTC. This gives the protein CASSATGAYNEQFF. The chain links TRBV12-3 or TRBV12-4 to TRBJ2-1; tentatively, D is TRBD1 or TRBD2 (5 bases each). Trimming stripped 5 bases from V and 4 bases from J, with 12 bases between. The CDR3 covers 14 residues.

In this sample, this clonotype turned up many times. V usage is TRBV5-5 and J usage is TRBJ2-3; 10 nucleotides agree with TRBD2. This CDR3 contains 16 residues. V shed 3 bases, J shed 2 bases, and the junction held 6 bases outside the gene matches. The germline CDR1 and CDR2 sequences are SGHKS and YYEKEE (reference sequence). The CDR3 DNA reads TGTGCCAGCAGCTCGACTAGCGGGCTCAACACAGATACGCAGTATTTT. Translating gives CASSSTSGLNTDTQYF.

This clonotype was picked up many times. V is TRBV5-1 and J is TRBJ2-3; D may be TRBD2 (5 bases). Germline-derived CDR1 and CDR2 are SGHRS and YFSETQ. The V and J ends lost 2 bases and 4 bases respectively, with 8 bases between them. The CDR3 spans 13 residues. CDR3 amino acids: CASSLWGADTQYF. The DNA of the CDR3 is TGCGCCAGCAGCTTATGGGGAGCAGATACGCAGTATTTT.

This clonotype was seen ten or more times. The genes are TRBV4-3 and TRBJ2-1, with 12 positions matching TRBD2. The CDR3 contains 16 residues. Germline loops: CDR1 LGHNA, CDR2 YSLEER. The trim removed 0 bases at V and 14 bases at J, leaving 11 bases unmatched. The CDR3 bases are TGCGCCAGCAGCCAAGATCGGGCTAGCGGGAGGGCCGGGGAGTTCTTC. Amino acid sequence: CASSQDRASGRAGEFF.

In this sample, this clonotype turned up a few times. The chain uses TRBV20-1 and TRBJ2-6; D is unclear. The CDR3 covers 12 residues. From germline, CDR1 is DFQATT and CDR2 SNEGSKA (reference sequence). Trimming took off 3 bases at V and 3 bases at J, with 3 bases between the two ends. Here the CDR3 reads CSASHGANVLTF. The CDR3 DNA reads TGCAGTGCTAGTCATGGGGCCAACGTCCTGACTTTC.

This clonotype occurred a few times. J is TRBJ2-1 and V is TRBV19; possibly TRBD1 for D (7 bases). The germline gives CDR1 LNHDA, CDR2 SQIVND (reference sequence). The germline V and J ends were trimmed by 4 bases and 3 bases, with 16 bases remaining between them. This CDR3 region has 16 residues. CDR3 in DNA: TGTGCCAGTAGTAACCTTCAGGGGGGACGCTACAATGAGCAGTTCTTC. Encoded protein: CASSNLQGGRYNEQFF.

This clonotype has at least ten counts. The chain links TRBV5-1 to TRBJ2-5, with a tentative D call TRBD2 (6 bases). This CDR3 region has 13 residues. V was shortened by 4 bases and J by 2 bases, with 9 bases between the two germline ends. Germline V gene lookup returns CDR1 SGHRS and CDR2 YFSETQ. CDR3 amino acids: CASSAGLQETQYF. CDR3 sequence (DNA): TGCGCCAGCAGCGCGGGACTGCAAGAGACCCAGTACTTC.

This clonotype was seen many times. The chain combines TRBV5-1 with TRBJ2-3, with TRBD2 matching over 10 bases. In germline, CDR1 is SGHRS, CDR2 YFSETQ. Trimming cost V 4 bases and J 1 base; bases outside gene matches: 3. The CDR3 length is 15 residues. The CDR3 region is CASSRGTSGTDTQYF. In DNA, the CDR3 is TGCGCCAGCAGCCGGGGGACTAGCGGCACAGATACGCAGTATTTT.

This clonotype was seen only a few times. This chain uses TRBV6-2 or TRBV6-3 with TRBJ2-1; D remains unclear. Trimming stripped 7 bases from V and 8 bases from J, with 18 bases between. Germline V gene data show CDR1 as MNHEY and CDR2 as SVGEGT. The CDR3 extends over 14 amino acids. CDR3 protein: CASKKLGFRDEQFF. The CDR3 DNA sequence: TGTGCCAGCAAAAAACTCGGATTTAGGGATGAGCAGTTCTTC.

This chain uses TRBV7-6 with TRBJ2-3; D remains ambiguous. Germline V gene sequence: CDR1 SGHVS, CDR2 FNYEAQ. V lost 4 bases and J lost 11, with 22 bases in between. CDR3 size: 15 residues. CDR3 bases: TGTGCCAGCAGCTGCAGACGGCCCCGACGAGTTGGGCAGTATTTT. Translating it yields CASSCRRPRRVGQYF.

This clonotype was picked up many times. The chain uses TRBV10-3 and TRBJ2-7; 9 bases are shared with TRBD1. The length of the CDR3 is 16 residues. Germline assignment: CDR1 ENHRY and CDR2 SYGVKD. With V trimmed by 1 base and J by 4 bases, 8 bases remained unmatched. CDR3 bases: TGTGCCATCAGTGAGTATGATCGGACAGGGGCATACGAGCAGTACTTC. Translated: CAISEYDRTGAYEQYF.

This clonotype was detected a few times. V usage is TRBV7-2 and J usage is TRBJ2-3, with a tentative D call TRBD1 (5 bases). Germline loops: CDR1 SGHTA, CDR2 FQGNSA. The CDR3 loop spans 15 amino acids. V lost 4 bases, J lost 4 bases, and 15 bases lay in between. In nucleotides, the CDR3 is TGTGCCAGCAGCTCAAGGCAGGGTTATTCAGATACGCAGTATTTT. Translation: CASSSRQGYSDTQYF.

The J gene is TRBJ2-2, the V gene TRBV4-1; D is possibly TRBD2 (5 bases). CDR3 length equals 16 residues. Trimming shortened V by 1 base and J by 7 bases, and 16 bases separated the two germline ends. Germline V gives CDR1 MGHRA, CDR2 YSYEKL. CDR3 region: CASSQGPGWAGGELFF. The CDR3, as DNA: TGCGCCAGCAGCCAAGGTCCGGGGTGGGCTGGCGGGGAGCTGTTTTTT.

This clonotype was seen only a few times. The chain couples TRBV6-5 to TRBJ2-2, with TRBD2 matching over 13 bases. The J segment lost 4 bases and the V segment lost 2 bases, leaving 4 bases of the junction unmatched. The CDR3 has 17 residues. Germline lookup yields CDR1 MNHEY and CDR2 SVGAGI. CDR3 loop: CASSYRTSGRATGELFF. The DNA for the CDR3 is TGTGCCAGCAGTTACCGTACTAGCGGGAGGGCCACCGGGGAGCTGTTTTTT.